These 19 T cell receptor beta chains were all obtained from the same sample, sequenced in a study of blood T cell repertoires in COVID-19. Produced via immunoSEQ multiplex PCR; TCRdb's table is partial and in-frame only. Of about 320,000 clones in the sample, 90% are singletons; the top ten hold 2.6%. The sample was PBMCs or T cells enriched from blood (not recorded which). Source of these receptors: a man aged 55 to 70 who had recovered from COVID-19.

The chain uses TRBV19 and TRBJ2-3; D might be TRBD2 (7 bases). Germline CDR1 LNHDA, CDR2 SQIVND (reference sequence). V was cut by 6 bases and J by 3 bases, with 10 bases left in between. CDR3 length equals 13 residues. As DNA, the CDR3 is TGTGCCAGTAGAGGGGGGGTTACAGATACGCAGTATTTT. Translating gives CASRGGVTDTQYF.

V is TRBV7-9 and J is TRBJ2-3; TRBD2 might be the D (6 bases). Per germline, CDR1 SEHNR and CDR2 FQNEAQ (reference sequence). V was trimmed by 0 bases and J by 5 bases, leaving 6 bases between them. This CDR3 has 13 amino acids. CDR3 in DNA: TGTGCCAGCAGCTTAGCGGGACTAGATACGCAGTATTTT. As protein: CASSLAGLDTQYF.

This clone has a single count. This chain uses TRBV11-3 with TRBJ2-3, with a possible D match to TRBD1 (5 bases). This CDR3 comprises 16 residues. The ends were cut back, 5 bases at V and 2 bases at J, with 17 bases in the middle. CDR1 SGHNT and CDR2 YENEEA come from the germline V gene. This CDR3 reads CASSPGPGGATDTQYF. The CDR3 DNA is TGTGCCAGCAGCCCAGGGCCCGGCGGAGCCACAGATACGCAGTATTTT.

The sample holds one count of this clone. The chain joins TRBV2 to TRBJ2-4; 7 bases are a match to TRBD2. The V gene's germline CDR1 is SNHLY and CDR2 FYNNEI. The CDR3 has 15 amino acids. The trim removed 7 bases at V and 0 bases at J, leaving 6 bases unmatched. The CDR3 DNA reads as TGTGCCAGCAACCCTAGCGGTTTAGCCAAAAACATTCAGTACTTC. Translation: CASNPSGLAKNIQYF.

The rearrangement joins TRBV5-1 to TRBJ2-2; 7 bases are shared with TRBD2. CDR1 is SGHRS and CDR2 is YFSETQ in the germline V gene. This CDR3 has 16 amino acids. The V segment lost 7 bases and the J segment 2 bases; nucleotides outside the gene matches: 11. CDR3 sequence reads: CASCSASSGNTGELFF. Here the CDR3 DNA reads TGCGCCAGCTGCTCCGCGTCTAGCGGAAACACCGGGGAGCTGTTTTTT.

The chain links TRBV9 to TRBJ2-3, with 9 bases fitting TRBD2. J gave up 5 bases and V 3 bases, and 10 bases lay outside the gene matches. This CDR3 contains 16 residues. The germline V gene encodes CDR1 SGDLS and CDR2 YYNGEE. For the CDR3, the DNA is TGTGCCAGCAGCGCCTCTGGGCGGGGGGGCGTAGATACGCAGTATTTT. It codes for CASSASGRGGVDTQYF.

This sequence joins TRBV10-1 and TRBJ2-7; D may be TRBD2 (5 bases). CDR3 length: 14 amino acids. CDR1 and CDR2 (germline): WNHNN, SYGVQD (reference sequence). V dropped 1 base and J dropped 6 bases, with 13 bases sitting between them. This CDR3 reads CASSELTGTSEQYF. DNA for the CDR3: TGCGCCAGCAGTGAGTTAACGGGAACCAGCGAGCAGTACTTC.

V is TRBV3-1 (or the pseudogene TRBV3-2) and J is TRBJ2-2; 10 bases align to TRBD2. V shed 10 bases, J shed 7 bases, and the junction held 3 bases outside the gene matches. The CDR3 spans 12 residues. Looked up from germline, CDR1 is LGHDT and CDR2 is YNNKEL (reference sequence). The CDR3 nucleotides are TGTGCCACTAGGACTAGCGGCGGGGAGCTGTTTTTT. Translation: CATRTSGGELFF.

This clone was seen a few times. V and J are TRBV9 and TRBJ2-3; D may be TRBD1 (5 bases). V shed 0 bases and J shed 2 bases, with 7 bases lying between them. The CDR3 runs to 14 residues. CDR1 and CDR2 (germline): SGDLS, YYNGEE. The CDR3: CASSVDRYTDTQYF. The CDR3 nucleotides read TGTGCCAGCAGCGTAGACAGGTACACAGATACGCAGTATTTT.

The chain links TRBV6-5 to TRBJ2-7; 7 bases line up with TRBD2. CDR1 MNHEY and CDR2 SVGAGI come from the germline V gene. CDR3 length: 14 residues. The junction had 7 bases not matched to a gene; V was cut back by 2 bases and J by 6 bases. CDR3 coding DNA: TGTGCCAGCAGTTACCGCGGACTAGTACTCGAGCAGTACTTC. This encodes CASSYRGLVLEQYF.

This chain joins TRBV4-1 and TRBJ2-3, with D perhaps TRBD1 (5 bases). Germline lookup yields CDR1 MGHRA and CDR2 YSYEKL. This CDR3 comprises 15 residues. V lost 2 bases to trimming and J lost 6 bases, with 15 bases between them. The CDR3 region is CASSQINWKGDTQYF. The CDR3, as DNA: TGCGCCAGCAGCCAAATCAACTGGAAGGGGGATACGCAGTATTTT.

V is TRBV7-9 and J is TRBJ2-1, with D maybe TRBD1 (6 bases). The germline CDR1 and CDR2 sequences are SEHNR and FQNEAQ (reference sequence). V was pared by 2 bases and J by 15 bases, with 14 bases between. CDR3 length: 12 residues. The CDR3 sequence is CASSLSEGQLFF. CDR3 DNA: TGTGCCAGCAGCTTAAGTGAAGGACAGCTGTTCTTC. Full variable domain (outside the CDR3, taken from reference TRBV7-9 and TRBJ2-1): DTGVSQNPRHKITKRGQNVTFRCDPISEHNRLYWYRQTLGQGPEFLTYFQNEAQLEKSRLLSDRFSAERPKGSFSTLEIQRTEQGDSAMYLCASSLSEGQLFFGPGTRLTVL.

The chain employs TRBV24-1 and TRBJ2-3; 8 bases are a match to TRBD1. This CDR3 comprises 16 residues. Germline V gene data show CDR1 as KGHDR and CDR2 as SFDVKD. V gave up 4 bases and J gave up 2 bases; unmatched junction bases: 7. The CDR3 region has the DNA TGTGCCACCAGTGAAGGCGGGACAGGAAACACAGATACGCAGTATTTT. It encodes CATSEGGTGNTDTQYF.

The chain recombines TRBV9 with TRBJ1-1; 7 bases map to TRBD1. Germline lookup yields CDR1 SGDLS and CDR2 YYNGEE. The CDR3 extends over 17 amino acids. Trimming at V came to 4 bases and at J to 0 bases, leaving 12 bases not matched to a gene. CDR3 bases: TGTGCCAGCAGCCCGCGATCGAGGACAGGAATGAACACTGAAGCTTTCTTT. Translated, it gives CASSPRSRTGMNTEAFF.

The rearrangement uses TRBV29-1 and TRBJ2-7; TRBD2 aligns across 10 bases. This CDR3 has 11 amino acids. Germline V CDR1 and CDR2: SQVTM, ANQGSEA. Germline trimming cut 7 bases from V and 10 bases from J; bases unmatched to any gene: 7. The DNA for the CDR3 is TGCAGCGCGAGTAGCGGGGGGTTTCAGTACTTC. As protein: CSASSGGFQYF.

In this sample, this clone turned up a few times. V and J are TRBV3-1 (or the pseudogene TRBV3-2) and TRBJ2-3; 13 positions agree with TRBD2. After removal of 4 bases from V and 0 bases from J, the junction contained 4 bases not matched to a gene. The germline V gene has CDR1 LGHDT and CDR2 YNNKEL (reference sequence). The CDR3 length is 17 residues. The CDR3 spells CASSPGTSGVSTDTQYF. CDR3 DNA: TGTGCCAGCAGCCCCGGGACTAGCGGGGTTAGCACAGATACGCAGTATTTT.

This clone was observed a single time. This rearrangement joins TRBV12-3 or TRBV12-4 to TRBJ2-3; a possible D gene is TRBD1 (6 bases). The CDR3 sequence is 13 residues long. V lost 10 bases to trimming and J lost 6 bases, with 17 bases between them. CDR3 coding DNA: TGTGCCACCCGCCGGGTGGGGGCGGATACGCAGTATTTT. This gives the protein CATRRVGADTQYF.

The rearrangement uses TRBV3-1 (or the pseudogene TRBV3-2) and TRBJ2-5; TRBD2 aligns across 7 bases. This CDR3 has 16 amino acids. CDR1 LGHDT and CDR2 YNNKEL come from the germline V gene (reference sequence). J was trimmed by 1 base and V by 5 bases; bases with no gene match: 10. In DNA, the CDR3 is TGTGCCAGCAGCGAGCAAATTTCGGGGGGCCAAGAGACCCAGTACTTC. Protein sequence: CASSEQISGGQETQYF.

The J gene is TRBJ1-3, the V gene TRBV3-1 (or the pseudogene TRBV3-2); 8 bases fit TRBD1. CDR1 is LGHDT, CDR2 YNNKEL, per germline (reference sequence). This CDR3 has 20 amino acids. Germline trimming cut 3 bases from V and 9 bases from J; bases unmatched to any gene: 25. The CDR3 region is CASSQLGGQGPVGGTGTIYF. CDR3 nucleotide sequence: TGTGCCAGCAGCCAGCTAGGAGGACAGGGCCCAGTCGGGGGGACAGGCACCATATATTTT.